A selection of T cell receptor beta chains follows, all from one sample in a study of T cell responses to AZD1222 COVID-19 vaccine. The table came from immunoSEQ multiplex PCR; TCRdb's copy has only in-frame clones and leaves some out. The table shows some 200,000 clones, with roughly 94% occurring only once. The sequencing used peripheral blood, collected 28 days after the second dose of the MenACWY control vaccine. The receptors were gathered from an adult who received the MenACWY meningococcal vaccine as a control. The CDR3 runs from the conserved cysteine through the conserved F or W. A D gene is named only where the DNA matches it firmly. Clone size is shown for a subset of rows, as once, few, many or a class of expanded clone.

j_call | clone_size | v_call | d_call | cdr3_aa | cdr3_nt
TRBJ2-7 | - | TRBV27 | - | CASSPTRGNYEQYF | TGTGCCAGCAGCCCAACCCGGGGGAACTACGAGCAGTACTTC
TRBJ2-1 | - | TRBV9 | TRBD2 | CASSVGSGSVSDEQFF | TGTGCCAGCAGCGTAGGGAGCGGGAGCGTATCGGATGAGCAGTTCTTC
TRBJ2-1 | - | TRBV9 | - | CASSVAPGNEQFF | TGTGCCAGCAGCGTAGCCCCGGGGAATGAGCAGTTCTTC
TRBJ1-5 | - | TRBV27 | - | CASSSTWGRSNGNQPQHF | TGTGCCAGCAGTTCCACATGGGGTCGGTCAAATGGCAATCAGCCCCAGCATTTT
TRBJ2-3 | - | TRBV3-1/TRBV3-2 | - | CASSRVAFTDTQYF | TGTGCCAGCAGCCGGGTGGCGTTCACAGATACGCAGTATTTT
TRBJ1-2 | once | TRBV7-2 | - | CASTARAPTPPGGGYTF | TGTGCCAGCACCGCGCGGGCACCTACGCCCCCCGGAGGGGGCTACACCTTC
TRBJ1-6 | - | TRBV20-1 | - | CSASTPWLQGKDSPLHF | TGCAGTGCTAGTACACCCTGGTTGCAGGGGAAGGATTCACCCCTCCACTTT
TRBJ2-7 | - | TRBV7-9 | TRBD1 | CASSPPETGVHEQYF | TGTGCCAGCAGCCCCCCTGAGACAGGGGTACACGAGCAGTACTTC
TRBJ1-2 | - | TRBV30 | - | CALEGSGGPYGYTF | TGTGCTCTGGAAGGCTCGGGAGGGCCATATGGCTACACCTTC
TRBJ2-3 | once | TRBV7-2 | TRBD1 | CASSRRLGQYTDTQYF | TGTGCCAGCAGCCGCCGGCTGGGACAGTACACAGATACGCAGTATTTT
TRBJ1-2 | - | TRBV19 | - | CASSISSDNYGYTF | TGTGCCAGTAGTATATCGTCAGATAACTACGGCTACACCTTC
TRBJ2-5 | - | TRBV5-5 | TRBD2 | CASSPLAGGSETQYF | TGTGCCAGCAGCCCGCTAGCGGGAGGGTCAGAGACCCAGTACTTC
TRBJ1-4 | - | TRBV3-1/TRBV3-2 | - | CASSRGLHRGTNEKLFF | TGTGCCAGCAGCCGCGGACTTCATCGGGGAACTAATGAAAAACTGTTTTTT
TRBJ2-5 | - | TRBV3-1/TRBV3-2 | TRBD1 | CASSQTGRETQYF | TGTGCCAGCAGCCAGACAGGGCGGGAGACCCAGTACTTC
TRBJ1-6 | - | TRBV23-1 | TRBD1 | CASSQKQGSRSPLHF | TGCGCCAGCAGTCAAAAACAGGGGTCTAGATCACCCCTCCACTTT